A single sample gave rise to the 6 T cell receptor beta chains below, sequenced in a study of T-cell memory formation after mild COVID-19. MiXCR was run by TCRdb on the 5' RACE reads, yielding one entry per CDR3 protein. This sample has 250,000 to 300,000 distinct CDR3 sequences; 15% to 20% occur once, and the top ten carry less than 30%. Specimen: PBMCs or a T cell subset sorted from them (not recorded which). These receptors were collected from a man between 18 and 29 years old who had mild COVID-19 (a few samples of this study predate the infection). Cell type and time point are not known.

This clonotype was seen a handful of times. This chain uses TRBV7-9 with TRBJ1-1; D unclear. V was pared by 5 bases and J by 1 base, with 11 bases between. The CDR3 is made up of 14 amino acids. In germline, CDR1 is SEHNR, CDR2 FQNEAQ (reference sequence). The CDR3 DNA reads as TGTGCCAGCAGCCCCCCGTGGGGGAACACTGAAGCTTTCTTT. Its protein product is CASSPPWGNTEAFF.

This clonotype was detected a few times. This chain connects TRBV20-1 to TRBJ2-1; 12 positions match TRBD2. Unmatched junction bases numbered 3, after V lost 6 bases and J lost 6 bases. The germline gives CDR1 DFQATT, CDR2 SNEGSKA (reference sequence). The CDR3 loop spans 13 amino acids. CDR3 sequence reads: CSAPGLAGNEQFF. The CDR3 DNA reads TGCAGTGCGCCGGGACTAGCGGGCAATGAGCAGTTCTTC.

This clonotype came up a few times. The rearrangement uses TRBV10-1 and TRBJ2-2, with TRBD1 matching over 12 bases. Germline V gives CDR1 WNHNN, CDR2 SYGVQD (reference sequence). The CDR3 consists of 16 residues. The ends lost 6 bases at V and 7 bases at J; junction bases unmatched: 9. CDR3 sequence reads: CASSGGGQGADGELFF. DNA for the CDR3: TGCGCCAGCAGCGGAGGGGGACAGGGGGCGGACGGGGAGCTGTTTTTT.

The rearrangement joins TRBV29-1 to TRBJ1-1, with 9 bases lining up with TRBD1. J lost 4 bases, V lost 4 bases, and 1 base had no gene match. CDR1 and CDR2 (germline): SQVTM, ANQGSEA. This CDR3 comprises 12 residues. CDR3 sequence (DNA): TGCAGCGTTGTGACAGGGGGCACTGAAGCTTTCTTT. As protein: CSVVTGGTEAFF.

This clonotype has a handful of counts. V is TRBV6-6 and J is TRBJ2-1; the match to TRBD1 covers 7 bases. V lost 6 bases to trimming and J lost 7 bases; unmatched junction nucleotides: 12. The CDR3 length is 15 residues. Germline CDR1 is MNHNY and CDR2 is SVGAGI (reference sequence). This CDR3 reads CASRHSDRIGNEQFF. Written as DNA, the CDR3 is TGTGCCAGCAGACACTCGGACAGGATTGGGAATGAGCAGTTCTTC.

This clonotype was detected only a few times. The chain combines TRBV5-1 with TRBJ2-1; a possible D gene is TRBD1 (5 bases). The CDR3 runs to 17 residues. The germline V gene has CDR1 SGHRS and CDR2 YFSETQ. The V and J ends lost 0 bases and 3 bases respectively, with 16 bases between them. DNA for the CDR3: TGCGCCAGCAGCTTGGGTTTGGCAGGGAAGGACTACAATGAGCAGTTCTTC. Its translation: CASSLGLAGKDYNEQFF.